The clone carrying this T cell receptor (beta chain) was counted between two and nine times. Its antigen remains unidentified. This sample was taken from a study of T cell repertoires in cytomegalovirus infection. Study details: Indications came from public TCR beta signatures; they pointed to CMV infection and to a matching HLA type. Regarding the study as a whole: The ex vivo response showed dominance by HLA-C-restricted CMV-specific TCR beta clonotypes. Cumulative frequency (of public TCR beta family members) identified carriers of CMV plus the relevant HLA.

TCRdb redid the calling of the reads with MiXCR, one entry per CDR3 protein. In the table there are more than 150,000 distinct CDR3 sequences, under 20% of which are singletons. CDR1 is LGHNT and CDR2 is FRNRAP in the germline V gene. V lost 3 bases, J lost 7 bases, and 0 bases stayed unmatched. The CDR3 loop spans 12 amino acids. This clonotype originated in a human donor in good health (CMV status not recorded). Some clones in this sample may be carry-over from other donors' samples. V and J are TRBV12-5 and TRBJ2-1; 7 bases are a match to TRBD2. Specimen: CD8+ T cells from PBMCs. The CDR3 nucleotides read TGTGCTAGTGGTTTTAGCGGGAATGAGCAGTTCTTC. Its protein product is CASGFSGNEQFF.